This T cell receptor beta chain emerged from a study of memory CD4+ T cells and cytomegalovirus serostatus. Germline values: CDR1 SGHAT, CDR2 FQNNGV. The CDR3 is 16 amino acids. J lost 2 bases, V lost 4 bases, and 9 bases had no gene match. The sort gate was single viable CD3+CD4+CD8-CD45RO+ cells for memory CD4+ T cells. CMV serostatus came from serum IgG against pp150, pp28, p38, p52. CD4+ T cells were isolated by positive magnetic selection. Per the original methods: After removing out-of-frame reads, around 2,100,000 distinct TCRbeta sequences remained. Using immunoSEQ multiplex PCR, the repertoire was profiled, and TCRdb retains in-frame clones only, with some absent. For V, J and clone size, that table is used; D and trimming come from the DNA. The sample carries under 45,000 clones, 60% to 85% recorded once. This clone was recorded once. Its specificity is unknown. Study results and caveats: The CMV-associated TCR signature appears largely within the CD4+ memory repertoire.

V and J are TRBV11-2 and TRBJ2-5; 8 bases are a match to TRBD2. The TCR comes from an adult in good health and CMV-seronegative. The sample consisted of memory CD4+ T cells from blood. CDR3: CASSSPGTREQETQYF. The DNA of the CDR3 is TGTGCCAGCAGCTCCCCGGGGACTAGGGAACAAGAGACCCAGTACTTC.